Presented here are 20 T cell receptor beta chains from one specimen sequenced in a study of shared clonotypes between healthy human individuals. Clones were sequenced by immunoSEQ multiplex PCR, and TCRdb holds only the in-frame ones, with some missing. Here the sample spans about 520,000 clones, about 96% being singletons. Sequencing was carried out using naive CD4+ T cells sorted from blood. This sample's subset: CD45RA+ positively selected. These receptor sequences come from a woman in her 30s in good health.

This chain joins TRBV2 and TRBJ1-1; D remains unclear. The germline V gene has CDR1 SNHLY and CDR2 FYNNEI. The V end was cut by 8 bases, the J end by 10 bases, with 8 bases between. This CDR3 is 9 amino acids long. CDR3 nucleotide sequence: TGTGCCAGCGGCAGAGGAGCTTTCTTT. Translation: CASGRGAFF. Drawing the rest from reference TRBV2 and TRBJ1-1, the complete variable domain is EPEVTQTPSHQVTQMGQEVILRCVPISNHLYFYWYRQILGQKVEFLVSFYNNEISEKSEIFDDQFSVERPDGSNFTLKIRSTKLEDSAMYFCASGRGAFFGQGTRLTVV.

The J gene is TRBJ1-4, the V gene TRBV6-1; D is uncertain. Trimming took off 5 bases at V and 8 bases at J, with 15 bases between the two ends. Germline values: CDR1 MNHNS, CDR2 SASEGT. The CDR3 sequence is 14 residues long. The CDR3: CASSKVGLGEKLFF. In nucleotides, the CDR3 is TGTGCCAGCAGTAAAGTGGGGTTAGGGGAAAAACTGTTTTTT.

This chain connects TRBV28 to TRBJ2-5; D could derive from TRBD1 or TRBD2 (5 bases each). V was trimmed by 11 bases and J by 4 bases, leaving 11 bases between them. In germline, CDR1 is MDHEN, CDR2 SYDVKM. The CDR3 runs to 11 residues. CDR3 nucleotide sequence: TGTGCCCTCGGGGCTCGAGAGACCCAGTACTTC. Its translation is CALGARETQYF.

The chain is built from TRBV11-2 and TRBJ2-3; weak D call: TRBD2 (5 bases). This CDR3 spans 13 amino acids. The ends were cut back, 5 bases at V and 3 bases at J, with 9 bases in the middle. CDR1 is SGHAT, CDR2 FQNNGV, per germline. The CDR3 coding sequence is TGTGCCAGCAGCCCGGGATCAACAGATACGCAGTATTTT. Translating it yields CASSPGSTDTQYF.

The chain carries TRBV28 and TRBJ2-1, with 9 nucleotides matching TRBD2. CDR1 MDHEN and CDR2 SYDVKM come from the germline V gene. V gave up 3 bases and J gave up 2 bases; unmatched junction bases: 8. CDR3 length: 17 amino acids. This chain's CDR3 is CASSFLYSGSPYNEQFF. The CDR3 DNA sequence: TGTGCCAGCAGTTTCCTATATAGCGGGAGTCCCTACAATGAGCAGTTCTTC.

DNA of the CDR3: TGCGCCAGCAGCTCCCAAGCGGGGGCCCAAGAGACCCAGTACTTC. Protein product: CASSSQAGAQETQYF. V and J are TRBV5-1 and TRBJ2-5; 8 nucleotides align to TRBD2. CDR3 length: 15 amino acids. V was pared by 3 bases and J by 1 base, with 5 bases of the junction left unmatched. CDR1 is SGHRS and CDR2 is YFSETQ in the germline V gene.

A single count supports this clone. The chain employs TRBV25-1 and TRBJ2-5; D is possibly TRBD1 (6 bases). This CDR3 spans 17 amino acids. CDR1 is MGHDK and CDR2 is SYGVNS in the germline V gene. V was clipped by 8 bases and J by 2 bases, with 24 bases between them. Written as DNA, the CDR3 is TGTGCCAGCGGGGAAGGTTGGTCGGGACATAGTCAAGAGACCCAGTACTTC. The encoded protein is CASGEGWSGHSQETQYF.

The chain uses TRBV13 and TRBJ2-3; 8 nucleotides match TRBD2. The length of the CDR3 is 17 residues. In germline, CDR1 is PRHDT, CDR2 FYEKMQ (reference sequence). V was pared by 3 bases and J by 2 bases, with 10 bases of the junction left unmatched. CDR3 in DNA: TGTGCCAGCAGCTTCGCGGGGATAGCGGGGAACACAGATACGCAGTATTTT. This encodes CASSFAGIAGNTDTQYF.

This clone has a single count. The chain couples TRBV6-1 to TRBJ1-1, with 8 nucleotides matching TRBD1. The CDR3 is 12 residues long. CDR1 is MNHNS, CDR2 SASEGT, per germline. Trimming took 7 bases from V and 10 from J; bases not matched to a gene: 8. CDR3 sequence reads: CASTLDRGRAFF. In DNA, the CDR3 is TGTGCCAGCACCCTTGACAGGGGTAGAGCTTTCTTT.

On this clone: Other DNA sequences in the same sample also yield this CDR3. V and J are TRBV7-9 and TRBJ2-5; D ambiguous. The CDR3 has 13 amino acids. Germline assignment: CDR1 SEHNR and CDR2 FQNEAQ (reference sequence). The V gene lost 0 bases and the J gene lost 5 bases, with 7 bases spanning the gap. The CDR3 protein is CASSLALGETQYF. CDR3 DNA sequence: TGTGCCAGCAGCTTAGCGCTGGGGGAGACCCAGTACTTC.

The V call is TRBV5-8, the J call TRBJ1-1; D not resolved. The V gene's germline CDR1 is SGHTS and CDR2 YDEGEE. The V end was cut by 4 bases, the J end by 5 bases, with 9 bases between. The CDR3 is 12 residues long. CDR3 loop: CASSHGETEAFF. Here the CDR3 DNA reads TGTGCCAGCAGCCACGGCGAAACTGAAGCTTTCTTT.

The genes are TRBV2 and TRBJ2-5; D possibly corresponds to TRBD2 (5 bases). Trimming took off 6 bases at V and 5 bases at J, with 13 bases between the two ends. This CDR3 is built from 13 residues. CDR1 and CDR2 from the germline V gene are SNHLY and FYNNEI. CDR3 residues: CASRDSRSETQYF. The DNA for the CDR3 is TGTGCCAGCAGGGACTCTAGGTCGGAGACCCAGTACTTC.

The J gene is TRBJ1-1, the V gene TRBV29-1, with D perhaps TRBD1 (6 bases). CDR1 is SQVTM and CDR2 is ANQGSEA in the germline V gene. The CDR3 contains 13 residues. The V end was cut by 4 bases, the J end by 1 base, with 10 bases between. The CDR3 here is CSVVLGANTEAFF. CDR3 DNA: TGCAGCGTTGTCCTGGGGGCGAACACTGAAGCTTTCTTT.

The chain couples TRBV19 to TRBJ2-2; D unclear. The V and J ends lost 10 bases and 0 bases respectively, with 9 bases between them. The CDR3 extends over 13 amino acids. CDR1 is LNHDA and CDR2 is SQIVND in the germline V gene (reference sequence). CDR3 in amino acids: CAMKPTNTGELFF. The CDR3 nucleotides read TGTGCCATGAAACCGACGAACACCGGGGAGCTGTTTTTT.

This clone has only one observation. The chain is built from TRBV6-5 and TRBJ2-3, with 8 bases aligning to TRBD1. CDR3 size: 15 residues. The V segment lost 6 bases and the J segment 5 bases; nucleotides outside the gene matches: 10. Germline lookup yields CDR1 MNHEY and CDR2 SVGAGI. CDR3 bases: TGTGCCAGCAGGGCCATGGACAGGGTAGGAGATACGCAGTATTTT. It yields the protein CASRAMDRVGDTQYF.

The chain links TRBV5-1 to TRBJ1-3; the D gene is possibly TRBD1 (6 bases). CDR3 length: 15 amino acids. V lost 4 bases and J 0 bases, leaving 11 bases between the germline ends. Germline lookup yields CDR1 SGHRS and CDR2 YFSETQ. The CDR3 loop is CASSPTGSSGNTIYF. In nucleotides, the CDR3 is TGCGCCAGCAGCCCTACAGGGAGCTCTGGAAACACCATATATTTT. The full variable domain, its missing parts supplied by reference TRBV5-1 and TRBJ1-3, is KAGVTQTPRYLIKTRGQQVTLSCSPISGHRSVSWYQQTPGQGLQFLFEYFSETQRNKGNFPGRFSGRQFSNSRSEMNVSTLELGDSALYLCASSPTGSSGNTIYFGEGSWLTVV.

The chain combines TRBV2 with TRBJ1-1, with TRBD1 matching over 7 bases. The germline V gene encodes CDR1 SNHLY and CDR2 FYNNEI. The CDR3 covers 16 residues. With V trimmed by 3 bases and J by 4 bases, 11 bases remained unmatched. As DNA, the CDR3 is TGTGCCAGCAGTGAGGCCCCCCGGGACAGAGGCACTGAAGCTTTCTTT. Protein: CASSEAPRDRGTEAFF. Based on the CDR3 plus reference TRBV2 and TRBJ1-1, the full variable domain is EPEVTQTPSHQVTQMGQEVILRCVPISNHLYFYWYRQILGQKVEFLVSFYNNEISEKSEIFDDQFSVERPDGSNFTLKIRSTKLEDSAMYFCASSEAPRDRGTEAFFGQGTRLTVV.

This chain joins TRBV6-1 and TRBJ2-5; D is tentatively TRBD1 or TRBD2 (5 bases each). The ends were cut back, 4 bases at V and 4 bases at J, with 7 bases in the middle. The CDR3 contains 12 residues. Germline assignment: CDR1 MNHNS and CDR2 SASEGT. CDR3 bases: TGTGCCAGCAGTGCTGGGGGAGAGACCCAGTACTTC. Amino acids: CASSAGGETQYF.

The chain has TRBV10-1 and TRBJ2-1, with unresolved D. V lost 6 bases and J lost 8, with 14 bases in between. The CDR3 has 13 amino acids. Germline V lookup: CDR1 WNHNN, CDR2 SYGVQD (reference sequence). The chain's CDR3 is CASSLSGLHEQFF. Written as DNA, the CDR3 is TGCGCCAGCAGCCTCTCCGGGTTGCATGAGCAGTTCTTC.

DNA for the CDR3: TGTGCCAGCAGCTTGACCGACTCCTCGAGCAAGTACTTC. Translation: CASSLTDSSSKYF. The chain joins TRBV7-7 to TRBJ2-5, with unresolved D. V was pared by 3 bases and J by 12 bases, with 17 bases between. The length of the CDR3 is 13 residues. CDR1 and CDR2 (germline): SSHAT, FNYEAQ (reference sequence).